This paragraph covers one TCR beta chain sequence. Germline V lookup: CDR1 SGDLS, CDR2 YYNGEE. The CDR3 extends over 17 amino acids. Trimming removed 0 bases at V and 1 base at J, with 16 bases between. The assay was immunoSEQ multiplex PCR, and TCRdb's table has in-frame clones only and misses some. The sample includes 84,000 or so clones, 70% to 90% of them seen just once. The data were taken from a study of OX40 agonist ivuxolimab in advanced cancers. On the study more broadly: Three patients, one with hepatocellular carcinoma and two with cutaneous melanoma, responded partially.

The rearrangement joins TRBV9 to TRBJ1-1, with D perhaps matching TRBD1 (5 bases). The TCR originated in an adult with an advanced solid tumor such as melanoma, head and neck, liver or kidney cancer. The starting material was CD4+ or CD8+ T cells sorted from blood, obtained in a trial of the OX40 agonist ivuxolimab. The DNA for the CDR3 is TGTGCCAGCAGCGTAGGGGGCCAAAGGGTCGAGAACACTGAAGCTTTCTTT. This translates into CASSVGGQRVENTEAFF.